Listed below are T cell receptor beta chains from one sample, sequenced in a study of response to subunit inactivated influenza vaccine. Each CDR3 protein gets one entry after TCRdb re-called the RT-PCR reads with MiXCR. The sample records over 400,000 distinct CDR3 sequences, approximately 11% being singletons. Here the sequenced sample was PBMCs from blood, taken roughly 6 weeks after vaccination. The source is a man in his fifties or sixties who received an inactivated influenza vaccine. Both conserved end residues are part of each CDR3. A D gene is named only where the DNA matches it firmly. For some rows the clone size is stated as once, few or many, or as a class when expanded; others skip it.

TRBV7-3	16	.	TRBJ2-2	many	CASSFSQGRGAGELFF	TGTGCCAGCAGCTTCTCCCAGGGGCGTGGGGCCGGGGAGCTGTTTTTT
TRBV7-2	16	TRBD2	TRBJ2-3	few	CASSPGLAGAADTQYF	TGTGCCAGCAGCCCGGGACTAGCGGGGGCCGCAGATACGCAGTATTTT
TRBV5-1	17	TRBD1	TRBJ1-4	.	CASSWNSAGTGVTKLFF	TGCGCCAGCAGCTGGAACTCCGCCGGGACAGGGGTCACAAAACTGTTTTTT
TRBV20-1	13	.	TRBJ2-7	few	CSARYTSAYEQYF	TGCAGTGCTAGGTACACGTCCGCCTACGAGCAGTACTTC
TRBV20-1	14	.	TRBJ1-2	.	CSARVRQGFYGYTF	TGCAGTGCTAGAGTACGGCAGGGATTCTATGGCTACACCTTC
TRBV4-1	16	.	TRBJ2-2	few	CASSQVGRINTGELFF	TGCGCCAGCAGCCAAGTTGGCAGGATCAACACCGGGGAGCTGTTTTTT
TRBV4-3	15	.	TRBJ2-3	.	CASSQDLEEADTQYF	TGCGCCAGCAGCCAAGATCTTGAAGAGGCAGATACGCAGTATTTT
TRBV3-1	11	.	TRBJ2-5	few	CASTRDKLLFF	TGTGCCAGCACCAGGGACAAACTATTATTCTTC
TRBV12-3/TRBV12-4	15	TRBD2	TRBJ2-3	many	CASSPSGGNTDTQYF	TGTGCCAGCAGCCCCAGCGGGGGAAACACAGATACGCAGTATTTT
TRBV6-1	15	.	TRBJ2-3	.	CASSPTVTSTDTQYF	TGTGCCAGCTCACCGACAGTCACTAGCACAGATACGCAGTATTTT
TRBV5-1	15	.	TRBJ2-3	many	CASSGTGTFTDTQYF	TGCGCCAGCAGCGGAACCGGGACCTTCACAGATACGCAGTATTTT
TRBV5-5	12	.	TRBJ1-1	many	CASSLGRLEDFF	TGTGCCAGCAGCTTGGGGAGACTGGAGGATTTCTTT
TRBV19	14	TRBD1	TRBJ2-7	few	CASSISDRAYEQYF	TGTGCCAGTAGTATTTCCGACAGGGCCTACGAGCAGTACTTC
TRBV7-6	15	.	TRBJ2-2	few	CASSSRDGRSGELFF	TGTGCCAGCAGCTCCAGGGACGGTCGCTCCGGGGAGCTGTTTTTT
TRBV5-1	15	.	TRBJ1-4	.	CASSFLPGNTRELFF	TGCGCCAGCAGTTTTTTGCCGGGGAACACGAGGGAACTGTTTTTT
TRBV11-2	15	TRBD2	TRBJ2-5	few	CASSLVGSGQETQYF	TGTGCCAGCAGCTTAGTCGGTAGCGGGCAAGAGACCCAGTACTTC
TRBV3-1	14	.	TRBJ1-1	.	CASRKGSMNTEAFF	TGTGCCAGCAGAAAAGGGTCGATGAACACTGAAGCTTTCTTT
TRBV15	13	.	TRBJ2-7	many	CATSRDSGYEQYF	TGTGCCACCAGCAGAGATAGCGGTTACGAGCAGTACTTC
TRBV29-1	11	.	TRBJ2-7	many	CSVGGGGEQYF	TGCAGCGTTGGCGGTGGGGGCGAGCAGTACTTC
TRBV28	15	TRBD1	TRBJ1-1	few	CASRKGQGINTEAFF	TGTGCCAGCAGAAAGGGACAGGGGATTAACACTGAAGCTTTCTTT
TRBV12-3/TRBV12-4	15	TRBD1	TRBJ2-3	.	CASSPEGQGTDTQYF	TGTGCCAGCAGTCCGGAGGGACAGGGAACAGATACGCAGTATTTT
TRBV12-3/TRBV12-4	14	.	TRBJ2-3	few	CASRDNRGTDTQYF	TGTGCCAGCAGGGACAACAGGGGCACAGATACGCAGTATTTT
TRBV20-1	15	.	TRBJ1-1	.	CSARDTAFLSTEAFF	TGCAGTGCTAGAGATACCGCCTTTTTGAGCACTGAAGCTTTCTTT
TRBV21-1	16	.	TRBJ2-7	few	CASSKALWGRTYEQYF	TGTGCCAGCAGCAAAGCGCTTTGGGGCCGGACCTACGAGCAGTACTTC
TRBV7-2	17	TRBD2	TRBJ2-3	few	CASSSKGTSGSTDTQYF	TGTGCCAGCAGCTCAAAGGGGACTAGCGGCTCCACAGATACGCAGTATTTT
TRBV6-2/TRBV6-3	15	.	TRBJ2-5	few	CASSYRAAHQETQYF	TGTGCCAGCAGTTACCGTGCCGCTCACCAAGAGACCCAGTACTTC
TRBV3-1	15	TRBD1	TRBJ1-5	few	CASSHAGQGIQPQHF	TGTGCCAGCAGCCACGCGGGACAGGGAATTCAGCCCCAGCATTTT
TRBV28	17	TRBD2	TRBJ2-5	few	CASSTEMGSGRRETQYF	TGTGCCAGCAGTACTGAAATGGGTAGCGGGAGGCGGGAGACCCAGTACTTC
TRBV24-1	16	TRBD1	TRBJ1-5	few	CATSERTGKTNQPQHF	TGTGCCACCAGTGAGAGGACAGGGAAAACCAATCAGCCCCAGCATTTT
TRBV12-3/TRBV12-4	14	TRBD1	TRBJ1-1	.	CASSTTTGSTEAFF	TGTGCCAGCAGTACGACGACAGGGAGCACTGAAGCTTTCTTT
TRBV30	14	.	TRBJ1-3	few	CAWNGGLAGNTIYF	TGTGCCTGGAATGGGGGGTTAGCTGGAAACACCATATATTTT
TRBV7-9	13	.	TRBJ2-3	few	CASSAIQANTQYF	TGTGCCAGCAGCGCAATACAGGCCAATACGCAGTATTTT
TRBV10-3	12	.	TRBJ1-5	.	CAISDHGQPQHF	TGTGCCATCAGTGATCACGGGCAGCCCCAGCATTTT
TRBV12-3/TRBV12-4	12	.	TRBJ1-1	.	CARTTLTPEAFF	TGTGCCAGGACTACCCTAACCCCTGAAGCTTTCTTT
TRBV4-3	15	.	TRBJ2-7	.	CASSQDGPGPYEQYF	TGCGCCAGCAGCCAAGATGGGCCAGGTCCCTACGAGCAGTACTTC
TRBV6-2/TRBV6-3	15	.	TRBJ2-7	.	CATNREGSRAYEQYF	TGTGCCACCAATCGAGAGGGGAGTCGCGCATACGAGCAGTACTTC
TRBV6-1	15	TRBD2	TRBJ2-5	.	CASRTGLAASTTQYF	TGTGCCAGCAGAACAGGACTAGCGGCCTCCACGACCCAGTACTTC
TRBV19	15	TRBD1	TRBJ2-7	few	CASRRFGGQGDEQYF	TGTGCCAGTAGAAGGTTCGGCGGGCAGGGGGACGAGCAGTACTTC
TRBV11-2	14	.	TRBJ2-5	many	CASSLDSLTGTQYF	TGTGCCAGCAGCTTAGATTCACTGACAGGGACCCAGTACTTC
TRBV7-8	13	.	TRBJ1-3	few	CASRPHSGNTIYF	TGTGCCAGCAGGCCCCATTCTGGAAACACCATATATTTT
TRBV6-1	15	.	TRBJ1-5	few	CASSEGREINQPQHF	TGTGCCAGCAGTGAAGGGAGGGAGATCAATCAGCCCCAGCATTTT
TRBV7-2	15	TRBD2	TRBJ2-1	.	CASSVSGGYMNEQFF	TGTGCCAGCAGCGTTAGCGGGGGCTACATGAATGAGCAGTTCTTC
TRBV19	13	.	TRBJ2-6	.	CASGVTGANVLTF	TGTGCCAGTGGTGTTACTGGGGCCAACGTCCTGACTTTC
TRBV7-9	17	TRBD2	TRBJ2-1	few	CASSLGTSRGGMDEQFF	TGTGCCAGCAGCTTAGGTACGTCGCGGGGGGGCATGGATGAGCAGTTCTTC
TRBV2	15	.	TRBJ1-2	few	CASSESARGVSGYTF	TGTGCCAGCAGTGAATCCGCACGGGGCGTAAGTGGCTACACCTTC
TRBV12-3/TRBV12-4	12	.	TRBJ2-2	many	CASNQGPGELFF	TGTGCCAGCAACCAGGGACCCGGGGAGCTGTTTTTT
TRBV27	16	.	TRBJ1-1	many	CASSSGSGFVYTEAFF	TGTGCCAGCAGCTCGGGAAGCGGTTTCGTCTACACTGAAGCTTTCTTT
TRBV5-6	14	.	TRBJ2-2	few	CASSLFMGTGELFF	TGTGCCAGCAGCTTGTTTATGGGCACCGGGGAGCTGTTTTTT
TRBV7-6	14	TRBD1	TRBJ1-1	.	CASSLGTGHTEAFF	TGTGCCAGCAGCTTAGGGACAGGACACACTGAAGCTTTCTTT
TRBV7-2	14	.	TRBJ2-1	.	CASSLLDSPGEQFF	TGTGCCAGCAGCTTGTTAGACTCGCCCGGTGAGCAGTTCTTC
TRBV6-1	17	TRBD2	TRBJ2-7	.	CASSGSGSRTGFYEQYF	TGTGCCAGCAGCGGCAGCGGGAGTAGGACGGGCTTCTACGAGCAGTACTTC